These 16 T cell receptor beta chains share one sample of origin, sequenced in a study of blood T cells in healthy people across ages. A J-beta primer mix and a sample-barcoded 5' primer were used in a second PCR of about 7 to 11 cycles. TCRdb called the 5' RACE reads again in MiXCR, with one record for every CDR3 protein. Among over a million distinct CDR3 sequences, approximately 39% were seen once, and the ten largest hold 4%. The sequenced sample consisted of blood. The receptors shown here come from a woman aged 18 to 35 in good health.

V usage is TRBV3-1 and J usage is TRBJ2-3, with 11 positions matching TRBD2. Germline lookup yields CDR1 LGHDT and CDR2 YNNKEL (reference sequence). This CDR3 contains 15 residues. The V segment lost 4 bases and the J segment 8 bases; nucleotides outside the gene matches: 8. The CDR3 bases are TGTGCCAGCAGCCCAACCATAGCGGGAGGGAGTACGCAGTATTTT. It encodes CASSPTIAGGSTQYF.

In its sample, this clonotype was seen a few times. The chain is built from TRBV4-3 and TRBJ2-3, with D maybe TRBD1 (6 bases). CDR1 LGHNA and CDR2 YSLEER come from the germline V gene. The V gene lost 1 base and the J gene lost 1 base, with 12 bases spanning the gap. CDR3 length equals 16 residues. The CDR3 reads CASSQGGQPGTDTQYF. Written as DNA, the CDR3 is TGCGCCAGCAGCCAAGGTGGACAGCCCGGCACAGATACGCAGTATTTT.

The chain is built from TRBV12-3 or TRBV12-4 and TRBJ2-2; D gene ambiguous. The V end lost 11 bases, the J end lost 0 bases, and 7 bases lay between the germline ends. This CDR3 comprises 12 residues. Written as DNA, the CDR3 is TGTGCCCAGGCTGCGAACACCGGGGAGCTGTTTTTT. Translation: CAQAANTGELFF.

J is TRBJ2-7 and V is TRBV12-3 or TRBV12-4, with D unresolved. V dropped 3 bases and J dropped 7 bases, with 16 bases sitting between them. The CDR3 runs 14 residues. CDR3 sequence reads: CASSFWAHYNEQYF. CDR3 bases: TGTGCCAGCAGTTTCTGGGCACACTACAATGAGCAGTACTTC.

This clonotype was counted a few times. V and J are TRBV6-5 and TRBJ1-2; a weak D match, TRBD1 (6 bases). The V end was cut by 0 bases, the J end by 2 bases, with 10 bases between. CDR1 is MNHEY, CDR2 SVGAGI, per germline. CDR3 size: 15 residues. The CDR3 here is CASSYSPQGNYGYTF. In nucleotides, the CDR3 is TGTGCCAGCAGTTACTCCCCCCAGGGGAACTATGGCTACACCTTC.

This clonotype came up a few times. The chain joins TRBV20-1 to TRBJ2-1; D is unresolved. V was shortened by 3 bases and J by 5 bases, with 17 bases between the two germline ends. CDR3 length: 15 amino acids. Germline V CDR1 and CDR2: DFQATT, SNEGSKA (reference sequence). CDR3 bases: TGCAGTGCTAGTTCCCCCCAGCGCACCCACAATGAGCAGTTCTTC. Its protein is CSASSPQRTHNEQFF.

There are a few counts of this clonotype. In nucleotides, the CDR3 is TGCAGTGCTAGAAAACGCGGCCAGACCGATGAGCAGTTCTTC. It yields the protein CSARKRGQTDEQFF. The genes are TRBV20-1 and TRBJ2-1; D uncertain. CDR3 size: 14 residues. The germline CDR1 and CDR2 sequences are DFQATT and SNEGSKA (reference sequence). V was clipped by 2 bases and J by 8 bases, with 16 bases between them.

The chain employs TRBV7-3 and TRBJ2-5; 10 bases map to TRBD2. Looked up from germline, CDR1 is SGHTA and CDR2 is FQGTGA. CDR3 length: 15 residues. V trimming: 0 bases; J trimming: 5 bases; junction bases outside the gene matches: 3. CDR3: CASSLTSGRSETQYF. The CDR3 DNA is TGTGCCAGCAGCTTAACTAGCGGGAGGTCGGAGACCCAGTACTTC.

The CDR3 DNA sequence: TGTGCCAGCAAGTACCAGCGAAAACTGTTCTTC. Residues: CASKYQRKLFF. The V and J genes are TRBV6-2 or TRBV6-3 and TRBJ2-1; D is ambiguous. The V end was cut by 7 bases, the J end by 15 bases, with 16 bases between. This CDR3 contains 11 residues. Germline loops: CDR1 MNHEY, CDR2 SVGEGT.

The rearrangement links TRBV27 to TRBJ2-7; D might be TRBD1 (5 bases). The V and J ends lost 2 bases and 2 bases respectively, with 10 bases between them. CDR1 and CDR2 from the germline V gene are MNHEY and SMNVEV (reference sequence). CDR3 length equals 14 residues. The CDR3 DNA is TGTGCCAGCAGTTTAACAGGCTTGCCCTACGAGCAGTACTTC. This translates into CASSLTGLPYEQYF.

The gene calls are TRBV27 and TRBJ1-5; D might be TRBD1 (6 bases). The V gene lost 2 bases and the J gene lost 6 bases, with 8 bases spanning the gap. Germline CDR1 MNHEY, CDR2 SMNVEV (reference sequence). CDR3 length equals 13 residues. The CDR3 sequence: CASSLRGRQPQHF. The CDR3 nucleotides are TGTGCCAGCAGTTTACGGGGGCGTCAGCCCCAGCATTTT.

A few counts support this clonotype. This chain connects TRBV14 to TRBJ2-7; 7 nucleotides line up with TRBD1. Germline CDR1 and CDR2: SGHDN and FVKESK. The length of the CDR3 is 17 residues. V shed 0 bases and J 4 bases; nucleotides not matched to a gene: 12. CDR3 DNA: TGTGCCAGCAGCCAAGATCCAGGGGGAAATGGGGGTTACGAGCAGTACTTC. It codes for CASSQDPGGNGGYEQYF.

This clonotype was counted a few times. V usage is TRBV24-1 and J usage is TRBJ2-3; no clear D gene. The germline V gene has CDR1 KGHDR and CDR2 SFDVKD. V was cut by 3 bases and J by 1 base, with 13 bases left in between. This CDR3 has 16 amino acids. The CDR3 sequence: CATSDVAEIGTDTQYF. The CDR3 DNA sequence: TGTGCCACCAGTGATGTCGCGGAGATAGGCACAGATACGCAGTATTTT.

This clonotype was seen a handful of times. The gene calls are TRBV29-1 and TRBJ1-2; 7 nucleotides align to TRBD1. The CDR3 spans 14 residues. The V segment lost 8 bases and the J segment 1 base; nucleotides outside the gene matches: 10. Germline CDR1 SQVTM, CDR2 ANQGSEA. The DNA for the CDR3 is TGCAGCATAACCCGGGACAGCCTTAACTATGGCTACACCTTC. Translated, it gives CSITRDSLNYGYTF.

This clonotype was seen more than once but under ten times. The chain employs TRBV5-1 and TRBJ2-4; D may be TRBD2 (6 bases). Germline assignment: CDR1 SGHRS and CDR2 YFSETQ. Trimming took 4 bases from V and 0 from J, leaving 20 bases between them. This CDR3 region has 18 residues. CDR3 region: CASSLYRGTALAKNIQYF. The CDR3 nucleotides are TGCGCCAGCAGCCTCTACCGCGGGACCGCTCTAGCCAAAAACATTCAGTACTTC.

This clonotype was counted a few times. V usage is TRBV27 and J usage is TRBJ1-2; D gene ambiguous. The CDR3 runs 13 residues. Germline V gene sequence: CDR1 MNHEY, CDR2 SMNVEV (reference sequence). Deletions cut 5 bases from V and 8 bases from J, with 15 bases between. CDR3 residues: CASSVLLGYGYTF. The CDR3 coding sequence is TGTGCCAGCAGTGTATTATTAGGGTACGGCTACACCTTC.